This TCR beta chain appears in the sequencing data of a study of blood T cell repertoires in COVID-19. Original methodology: Reference gene primer amplification gave estimated nucleated cell counts. Produced via immunoSEQ multiplex PCR; TCRdb's table is partial and in-frame only. V, J and clone size reflect that table, while D and trimming were determined from the DNA. The sample consists of fewer than 200,000 clones, 70% to 90% of them appearing once. Cohort placement rested on clinical history that participants reported themselves. Germline V gives CDR1 LGHDT, CDR2 YNNKEL (reference sequence). V lost 1 base and J lost 8, with 17 bases in between. The CDR3 extends over 16 amino acids.

Source material: PBMCs or T cells enriched from blood (not recorded which). The rearrangement links TRBV3-1 (or the pseudogene TRBV3-2) to TRBJ1-4; TRBD1 is a possible D gene (6 bases). This receptor was obtained from a woman between 40 and 50 years old in a cohort exposed to, infected with or recovered from COVID-19 (not recorded which). CDR3 sequence: CASSQGVEGEGEKLFF. The CDR3 bases are TGTGCCAGCAGCCAAGGAGTCGAGGGGGAGGGCGAAAAACTGTTTTTT.